These T cell receptor beta chains were read from a single sample in a study of blood T cell repertoires in COVID-19. The data were produced by immunoSEQ multiplex PCR, yet TCRdb's version contains in-frame clones alone and is incomplete. The repertoire holds 300,000 or so clones, with 80% to 90% as singletons. Material for sequencing was PBMCs or T cells enriched from blood (not recorded which). The source of these receptors is a woman in her thirties or forties with acute COVID-19. CDR3s include the opening cysteine and the closing phenylalanine or tryptophan. The D gene is left open where the match is weak. The size of a clone is reported for some rows only, either as once, few or many, or as a class for expanded clones.

>TRBJ1-3|.|.|TRBV3-1/TRBV3-2
TGTGCCAGCAGCCAAGCATCTGGAAACACCATATATTTT
CASSQASGNTIYF
>TRBJ1-2|.|.|TRBV20-1
TGCAGTGCTAGTTCGGTTTATGGCTACACCTTC
CSASSVYGYTF
>TRBJ2-5|.|.|TRBV29-1
TGCAGCGTTGCCTCGAGTGGCGGGGCCCAGTACTTC
CSVASSGGAQYF
>TRBJ1-1|TRBD1|.|TRBV19
TGTGCCAGTAACCCGGGACAGGGTTTGAACACTGAAGCTTTCTTT
CASNPGQGLNTEAFF
>TRBJ1-2|TRBD1|many|TRBV5-4
TGTGCCAGCAGCTCGGGACAGGGAAACTATGGCTACACCTTC
CASSSGQGNYGYTF
>TRBJ2-5|.|.|TRBV7-9
TGTGCCAGCAGCTTACGACGGGACCAAGAGACCCAGTACTTC
CASSLRRDQETQYF
>TRBJ2-1|.|.|TRBV18
TGTGCCAGCTCACAGATCGTTCGGGTAAATGAGCAGTTCTTC
CASSQIVRVNEQFF
>TRBJ2-7|.|.|TRBV23-1
TGCGCCAGCAGTCTTAAGGGGACATCCTACGAGCAGTACTTC
CASSLKGTSYEQYF
>TRBJ2-3|.|once|TRBV19
TGTGCCAGTAGTATTTCTAGCCCAGGCACAGATACGCAGTATTTT
CASSISSPGTDTQYF
>TRBJ1-1|.|.|TRBV2
TGTGCCAGCAGAACAGTGCAGACGCCCGCTGAAGCTTTCTTT
CASRTVQTPAEAFF
>TRBJ2-7|.|.|TRBV28
TGTGCCAGCAGTTTACCTTCGGTTTACGAGCAGTACTTC
CASSLPSVYEQYF
>TRBJ2-1|.|.|TRBV18
TGTGCCAGCTCACCACTTATGAAAACTAGTCCTGGGGAGCAGTTCTTC
CASSPLMKTSPGEQFF
>TRBJ1-1|TRBD1|.|TRBV28
TGTGCCAGCAGTTTATCTGGCGGGACAGGGGGGTCTGGAGCTTTCTTT
CASSLSGGTGGSGAFF
>TRBJ2-3|TRBD2|.|TRBV2
TGTGCCATGAGCCGTGGCGGGGGGGCGGCAGATACGCAGTATTTT
CAMSRGGGAADTQYF
>TRBJ1-6|.|.|TRBV7-2
TGTGCCAGCAGCCTGAGGCCAACCATTAGGGGAGGGGATAATTCACCCCTCCACTTT
CASSLRPTIRGGDNSPLHF
>TRBJ2-1|TRBD1|.|TRBV6-5
TGTGCCAGCCTAGGCCGGGACAGCTCCTACAATGAGCAGTTCTTC
CASLGRDSSYNEQFF
>TRBJ2-5|.|.|TRBV7-2
TGTGCCAGCAGCTTATCAGGGGTGGAGACCCAGTACTTC
CASSLSGVETQYF
>TRBJ1-2|.|few|TRBV6-5
TGTGCCAGCAGAGGAAGTAGGGGCTCCTATGGCTACACCTTC
CASRGSRGSYGYTF
>TRBJ1-6|TRBD1|.|TRBV28
TGTGCCACCCGCCACAGGGGGCTGGAATCACCCCTCCACTTT
CATRHRGLESPLHF
>TRBJ2-3|TRBD1|.|TRBV9
TGTGCCAGCAGCTTCCAGACAGGGATTACAGATACGCAGTATTTT
CASSFQTGITDTQYF
>TRBJ2-7|TRBD2|.|TRBV5-1
TGCGCCAGCAGCTTGTCGGCTAGCGGGAGTAGGTACGAGCAGTACTTC
CASSLSASGSRYEQYF
>TRBJ2-5|.|.|TRBV7-9
TGTGCCAGCAGCTTGGTGGGAGGCCAAGAGACCCAGTACTTC
CASSLVGGQETQYF
>TRBJ1-1|TRBD1|.|TRBV6-5
TGTGCCAGCAGTTACAGAACAGGGGGTTTGGCTGAAGCTTTCTTT
CASSYRTGGLAEAFF
>TRBJ1-4|.|.|TRBV16
TGTGCCAGCAGCCAATCGAGACAGGCAACTAATGAAAAACTGTTTTTT
CASSQSRQATNEKLFF
>TRBJ1-6|TRBD1|.|TRBV28
TGTGCCAGCAGTTTAGGGGGACAGTCAAATTCACCCCTCCACTTT
CASSLGGQSNSPLHF
>TRBJ1-4|TRBD1|.|TRBV11-2
TGTGCCAGCAGCTACGGACAGGGGGCGGCTAATGAAAAACTGTTTTTT
CASSYGQGAANEKLFF
>TRBJ2-1|TRBD2|.|TRBV2
TGTGCCAGCAGGGGGACTAGCGGGGGTCCCCACTACAATGAGCAGTTCTTC
CASRGTSGGPHYNEQFF
>TRBJ2-7|.|.|TRBV12-5
TGTGCTAGTCAAGGGGGAGGGTACGAGCAGTACTTC
CASQGGGYEQYF
>TRBJ2-5|TRBD2|.|TRBV6-5
TGTGCCAGCACCCCTCCAGGCGGGAGGAAAGAGACCCAGTACTTC
CASTPPGGRKETQYF
>TRBJ2-3|.|.|TRBV15
TGTGCCACCCGGGATGGTTGGCAGGAAGACACAGATACGCAGTATTTT
CATRDGWQEDTDTQYF
>TRBJ1-1|.|.|TRBV11-2
TGTGCCAGCAGCTTCCAACCCAGAGGCGCTATGAACACTGAAGCTTTCTTT
CASSFQPRGAMNTEAFF
>TRBJ1-6|.|.|TRBV3-1/TRBV3-2
TGTGCCAGCAGCCAACGACTGAATAATTCACCCCTCCACTTT
CASSQRLNNSPLHF
>TRBJ1-2|.|.|TRBV19
TGTGCCAGTAGTGGGGAGATCCGAGAGGGCTACACCTTC
CASSGEIREGYTF
>TRBJ2-7|TRBD2|.|TRBV7-8
TGTGCCAGCAGCCTGATGATTCTAGCGGGAGATACCTACGAGCAGTACTTC
CASSLMILAGDTYEQYF
>TRBJ2-2|.|.|TRBV11-3
TGTGCCAGCAGCAAGCAGGGGGGTGACGCCGGGGAGCTGTTTTTT
CASSKQGGDAGELFF
>TRBJ2-2|.|few|TRBV19
TGTGCCAGTAGTATTTTCGGCAGGACGAACACCGGGGAGCTGTTTTTT
CASSIFGRTNTGELFF
>TRBJ2-1|TRBD2|.|TRBV29-1
TGCAGCGTTGTCTCGGGACTAGCTCCTTACAATGAGCAGTTCTTC
CSVVSGLAPYNEQFF
>TRBJ1-5|TRBD1|few|TRBV2
TGTGCCAGCAGACCCGGGACAGGAGAGCCCCAGCATTTT
CASRPGTGEPQHF
>TRBJ2-7|.|.|TRBV4-3
TGCGCCAGCAGCCAAGGCCGGGGGAGGACCTACGAGCAGTACTTC
CASSQGRGRTYEQYF
>TRBJ2-5|TRBD1|.|TRBV6-2/TRBV6-3
TGTGCCAGCAGTTCCCGGGACAGGGATTTAGAGACCCAGTACTTC
CASSSRDRDLETQYF
>TRBJ1-4|TRBD1|.|TRBV18
TGTGCCAGCACCCTGGAACGGACAGGAAATGAAAAACTGTTTTTT
CASTLERTGNEKLFF
>TRBJ2-4|TRBD2|.|TRBV3-1/TRBV3-2
TGTGCCAGCAGCCACGGACTAGCGGGGGGGTTAAACATTCAGTACTTC
CASSHGLAGGLNIQYF
>TRBJ1-2|.|.|TRBV5-4
TGTGCCAGCAGCTTGGAGCAGGATGGCTACACCTTC
CASSLEQDGYTF
>TRBJ2-3|.|once|TRBV4-2
TGTGCCAGCAGGGGAGAGGCCGTGAGCACAGATACGCAGTATTTT
CASRGEAVSTDTQYF
>TRBJ2-3|.|.|TRBV4-3
TGCGCCAGCAGCCAAGCCCTAGCCCCTGCCACAGATACGCAGTATTTT
CASSQALAPATDTQYF
>TRBJ1-5|.|.|TRBV5-4
TGTGCCAGCAGCTTGGGGCCTGAGGCTCAGCCCCAGCATTTT
CASSLGPEAQPQHF
>TRBJ1-5|.|.|TRBV2
TGTGCCAGCAGCGAAAGGACGGGAATATGGCAGCCCCAGCATTTT
CASSERTGIWQPQHF
>TRBJ2-1|TRBD2|.|TRBV18
TGTGCCAGCTCTCTCGGACTAGCGGGGGGGCCTTGGAATGAGCAGTTCTTC
CASSLGLAGGPWNEQFF
>TRBJ2-2|.|.|TRBV7-8
TGTGCCAGCAGCCTCGGACAGATATCGAACACCGGGGAGCTGTTTTTT
CASSLGQISNTGELFF
>TRBJ2-5|.|.|TRBV18
TGTGCCAGCTCATGGACAGCACAAGAGACCCAGTACTTC
CASSWTAQETQYF
>TRBJ1-3|TRBD1|few|TRBV9
TGTGCCAGCAGCGTAGGGACAGGGTTGGACGCCCGAAACACCATATATTTT
CASSVGTGLDARNTIYF
>TRBJ2-2|.|.|TRBV7-9
TGTGCCAGCAGCTCCAGTAACACCGGGGAGCTGTTTTTT
CASSSSNTGELFF